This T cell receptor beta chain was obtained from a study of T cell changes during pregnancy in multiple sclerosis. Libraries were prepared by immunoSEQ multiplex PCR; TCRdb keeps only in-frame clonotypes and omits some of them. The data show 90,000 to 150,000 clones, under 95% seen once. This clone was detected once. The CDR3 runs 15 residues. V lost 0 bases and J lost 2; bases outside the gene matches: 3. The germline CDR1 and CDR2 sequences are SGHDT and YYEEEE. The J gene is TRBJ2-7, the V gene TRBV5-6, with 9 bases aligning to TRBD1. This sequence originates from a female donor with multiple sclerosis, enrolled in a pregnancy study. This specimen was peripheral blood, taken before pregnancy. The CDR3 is CASSLEGTGTYEQYF. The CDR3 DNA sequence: TGTGCCAGCAGCTTGGAAGGGACAGGGACCTACGAGCAGTACTTC.